These T cell receptor beta chains were read from a single sample in a study of T cell responses to AZD1222 COVID-19 vaccine. Some clones are missing from TCRdb's copy, which holds only in-frame ones; the method was immunoSEQ multiplex PCR. The repertoire holds about 140,000 clones, with 85% to 95% as singletons. The sequences come from peripheral blood, collected 28 days after the second AZD1222 dose. The receptors derive from an adult who received the AZD1222 COVID-19 vaccine. CDR3s include the opening cysteine and the closing phenylalanine or tryptophan. Fields, in order: clone size, V gene, D gene, J gene, CDR3 protein, CDR3 DNA. The D gene is left open where the match is weak. Part of the rows lack a size; the others show once, few, many or a class for expanded clones.

clone size: NA; V gene: TRBV7-2; D gene: NA; J gene: TRBJ2-3; CDR3 protein: CASTSSRPDADTQYF; CDR3 DNA: TGTGCCAGCACCTCTAGCAGGCCGGACGCAGATACGCAGTATTTT
clone size: NA; V gene: TRBV3-1/TRBV3-2; D gene: TRBD2; J gene: TRBJ2-3; CDR3 protein: CASSVTSGSTDTQYF; CDR3 DNA: TGTGCCAGCAGCGTGACTAGCGGGAGTACAGATACGCAGTATTTT
clone size: NA; V gene: TRBV19; D gene: NA; J gene: TRBJ1-2; CDR3 protein: CASSTPGGGDYGYTF; CDR3 DNA: TGTGCCAGTAGTACGCCAGGTGGGGGCGACTATGGCTACACCTTC
clone size: NA; V gene: TRBV9; D gene: TRBD2; J gene: TRBJ2-7; CDR3 protein: CASSVPGTSGRSEQYF; CDR3 DNA: TGTGCCAGCAGCGTTCCCGGGACTAGCGGGAGATCCGAGCAGTACTTC
clone size: NA; V gene: TRBV28; D gene: NA; J gene: TRBJ1-1; CDR3 protein: CASSPGGMNTEAFF; CDR3 DNA: TGTGCCAGCAGTCCCGGGGGTATGAACACTGAAGCTTTCTTT
clone size: NA; V gene: TRBV3-1/TRBV3-2; D gene: NA; J gene: TRBJ1-1; CDR3 protein: CASSQGTAANTEAFF; CDR3 DNA: TGTGCCAGCAGCCAAGGGACAGCCGCAAACACTGAAGCTTTCTTT
clone size: NA; V gene: TRBV27; D gene: NA; J gene: TRBJ1-2; CDR3 protein: CASSLFRLGGLDGYTF; CDR3 DNA: TGTGCCAGCAGTTTATTTCGGTTGGGAGGGTTAGATGGCTACACCTTC
clone size: NA; V gene: TRBV7-9; D gene: NA; J gene: TRBJ2-1; CDR3 protein: CASSFPPPMAGSSYNEQFF; CDR3 DNA: TGTGCCAGCAGCTTCCCCCCACCTATGGCGGGGAGCTCCTACAATGAGCAGTTCTTC
clone size: NA; V gene: TRBV11-2; D gene: NA; J gene: TRBJ1-2; CDR3 protein: CASSPRLESRNYGYTF; CDR3 DNA: TGTGCCAGCAGCCCACGGTTGGAGAGTCGTAACTATGGCTACACCTTC
clone size: NA; V gene: TRBV12-3/TRBV12-4; D gene: NA; J gene: TRBJ1-4; CDR3 protein: CASSFGPEEKLFF; CDR3 DNA: TGTGCCAGCAGTTTCGGCCCGGAGGAAAAACTGTTTTTT
clone size: once; V gene: TRBV5-1; D gene: NA; J gene: TRBJ2-3; CDR3 protein: CASSLGGGTTDTQYF; CDR3 DNA: TGCGCCAGCAGCTTGGGAGGCGGGACCACAGATACGCAGTATTTT
clone size: NA; V gene: TRBV14; D gene: NA; J gene: TRBJ1-4; CDR3 protein: CASSGLQGEKLFF; CDR3 DNA: TGTGCCAGCAGCGGGCTTCAAGGTGAAAAACTGTTTTTT
clone size: NA; V gene: TRBV29-1; D gene: NA; J gene: TRBJ1-2; CDR3 protein: CSVRTGINYGYTF; CDR3 DNA: TGCAGCGTTCGGACTGGGATAAACTATGGCTACACCTTC
clone size: NA; V gene: TRBV12-3/TRBV12-4; D gene: NA; J gene: TRBJ1-4; CDR3 protein: CASSFSEKLFF; CDR3 DNA: TGTGCCAGCAGTTTCAGTGAAAAACTGTTTTTT
clone size: NA; V gene: TRBV27; D gene: TRBD1; J gene: TRBJ2-2; CDR3 protein: CASSLRGQGYTGELFF; CDR3 DNA: TGTGCCAGCAGTCTAAGGGGACAGGGGTATACCGGGGAGCTGTTTTTT
clone size: NA; V gene: TRBV27; D gene: TRBD1; J gene: TRBJ1-5; CDR3 protein: CASSETGVNQPQHF; CDR3 DNA: TGTGCCAGCAGTGAGACAGGGGTCAATCAGCCCCAGCATTTT
clone size: few; V gene: TRBV7-5; D gene: NA; J gene: TRBJ2-3; CDR3 protein: CARSLVMCGGSSSTDTQYF; CDR3 DNA: TGTGCCAGAAGCTTAGTTATGTGTGGAGGGAGTTCAAGCACAGATACGCAGTATTTT
clone size: NA; V gene: TRBV28; D gene: TRBD2; J gene: TRBJ2-4; CDR3 protein: CASGGGVDKNIQYF; CDR3 DNA: TGTGCCAGCGGCGGGGGGGTGGACAAAAACATTCAGTACTTC
clone size: NA; V gene: TRBV6-5; D gene: NA; J gene: TRBJ1-5; CDR3 protein: CASTLESNQPQHF; CDR3 DNA: TGTGCCAGCACGCTGGAGAGCAATCAGCCCCAGCATTTT
clone size: NA; V gene: TRBV13; D gene: NA; J gene: TRBJ1-2; CDR3 protein: CASSLGHAANYGYTF; CDR3 DNA: TGTGCCAGCAGCTTAGGGCACGCAGCTAACTATGGCTACACCTTC
clone size: NA; V gene: TRBV2; D gene: NA; J gene: TRBJ1-3; CDR3 protein: CASSGRQPSGNTIYF; CDR3 DNA: TGTGCCAGCAGTGGACGTCAGCCCTCTGGAAACACCATATATTTT
clone size: NA; V gene: TRBV6-5; D gene: NA; J gene: TRBJ1-1; CDR3 protein: CASSPRALNTEAFF; CDR3 DNA: TGTGCCAGCAGTCCACGTGCTTTGAACACTGAAGCTTTCTTT
clone size: NA; V gene: TRBV4-1; D gene: NA; J gene: TRBJ1-2; CDR3 protein: CASSQAGRGKGYGYTF; CDR3 DNA: TGCGCCAGCAGTCAAGCGGGGAGGGGAAAAGGCTATGGCTACACCTTC
clone size: NA; V gene: TRBV28; D gene: TRBD2; J gene: TRBJ2-7; CDR3 protein: CASSGGLGLAGGYEQYF; CDR3 DNA: TGTGCCAGCAGTGGGGGATTGGGACTAGCGGGAGGCTACGAGCAGTACTTC
clone size: NA; V gene: TRBV7-2; D gene: NA; J gene: TRBJ1-4; CDR3 protein: CASSPSWGRRTNEKLFF; CDR3 DNA: TGTGCCAGCTCGCCCTCGTGGGGGAGGCGGACTAATGAAAAACTGTTTTTT
clone size: once; V gene: TRBV19; D gene: TRBD1; J gene: TRBJ1-6; CDR3 protein: CASSPRQGVRGSPLHF; CDR3 DNA: TGTGCCAGTAGTCCGAGACAGGGGGTGCGGGGTTCACCCCTCCACTTT
clone size: NA; V gene: TRBV19; D gene: TRBD1; J gene: TRBJ1-1; CDR3 protein: CASSIGQGPIRNTEAFF; CDR3 DNA: TGTGCCAGTAGTATCGGACAGGGACCTATACGGAACACTGAAGCTTTCTTT
clone size: NA; V gene: TRBV2; D gene: NA; J gene: TRBJ1-1; CDR3 protein: CASRGIHSGTEAFF; CDR3 DNA: TGTGCCAGCAGGGGCATTCACAGCGGCACTGAAGCTTTCTTT
clone size: NA; V gene: TRBV18; D gene: NA; J gene: TRBJ1-4; CDR3 protein: CASSPAGKEKLFF; CDR3 DNA: TGTGCCAGCTCACCAGCAGGGAAGGAAAAACTGTTTTTT
clone size: NA; V gene: TRBV2; D gene: TRBD2; J gene: TRBJ2-7; CDR3 protein: CASSNGGEDEQYF; CDR3 DNA: TGTGCCAGCAGTAACGGGGGGGAAGACGAGCAGTACTTC
clone size: NA; V gene: TRBV15; D gene: TRBD1; J gene: TRBJ2-7; CDR3 protein: CATSREGQGFKDEQYF; CDR3 DNA: TGTGCCACCAGCAGAGAGGGACAGGGATTCAAGGACGAGCAGTACTTC
clone size: NA; V gene: TRBV29-1; D gene: TRBD1; J gene: TRBJ1-5; CDR3 protein: CSVDRDGQPQHF; CDR3 DNA: TGCAGCGTGGACAGGGATGGACAGCCCCAGCATTTT
clone size: NA; V gene: TRBV6-2/TRBV6-3; D gene: NA; J gene: TRBJ2-7; CDR3 protein: CASSYSLYYEQYF; CDR3 DNA: TGTGCCAGCAGTTACTCCCTGTACTACGAGCAGTACTTC
clone size: NA; V gene: TRBV2; D gene: NA; J gene: TRBJ2-2; CDR3 protein: CASSDRRRSPGELFF; CDR3 DNA: TGTGCCAGCAGTGACCGTCGCAGGAGTCCCGGGGAGCTGTTTTTT
clone size: NA; V gene: TRBV7-9; D gene: NA; J gene: TRBJ1-2; CDR3 protein: CASSLGSGGRGYTF; CDR3 DNA: TGTGCCAGCAGCTTAGGCAGCGGAGGCAGGGGCTACACCTTC
clone size: NA; V gene: TRBV4-2; D gene: NA; J gene: TRBJ2-5; CDR3 protein: CASSQEVSETQYF; CDR3 DNA: TGTGCCAGCAGCCAAGAGGTTTCCGAGACCCAGTACTTC
clone size: NA; V gene: TRBV7-9; D gene: TRBD2; J gene: TRBJ2-1; CDR3 protein: CASSLESSGATYNEQFF; CDR3 DNA: TGTGCCAGCAGCTTAGAGTCTAGCGGGGCCACCTACAATGAGCAGTTCTTC
clone size: NA; V gene: TRBV19; D gene: TRBD1; J gene: TRBJ1-2; CDR3 protein: CASSKDRERIDGYTF; CDR3 DNA: TGTGCCAGTAGTAAAGACAGGGAGAGGATTGATGGCTACACCTTC
clone size: NA; V gene: TRBV5-1; D gene: TRBD2; J gene: TRBJ2-1; CDR3 protein: CASSLGYGGRAIRDEQFF; CDR3 DNA: TGCGCCAGCAGCTTGGGGTACGGCGGGAGGGCCATTCGCGATGAGCAGTTCTTC
clone size: NA; V gene: TRBV30; D gene: TRBD1; J gene: TRBJ1-5; CDR3 protein: CAWSNRGASNQPQHF; CDR3 DNA: TGTGCCTGGAGTAACAGGGGGGCTAGCAATCAGCCCCAGCATTTT
clone size: NA; V gene: TRBV3-1/TRBV3-2; D gene: TRBD1; J gene: TRBJ2-5; CDR3 protein: CASSQDPGGPETQYF; CDR3 DNA: TGTGCCAGCAGCCAAGACCCAGGGGGCCCCGAGACCCAGTACTTC
clone size: NA; V gene: TRBV28; D gene: TRBD1; J gene: TRBJ1-5; CDR3 protein: CASTLGAGGFFNQPQHF; CDR3 DNA: TGTGCCAGCACCTTAGGCGCAGGGGGCTTTTTCAATCAGCCCCAGCATTTT
clone size: NA; V gene: TRBV19; D gene: TRBD1; J gene: TRBJ1-2; CDR3 protein: CASSILQGANYGYTF; CDR3 DNA: TGTGCCAGTAGTATCCTACAGGGGGCCAACTATGGCTACACCTTC
clone size: NA; V gene: TRBV5-4; D gene: TRBD2; J gene: TRBJ2-1; CDR3 protein: CASSPELAPNNEQFF; CDR3 DNA: TGTGCCAGCAGCCCAGAACTAGCGCCAAACAATGAGCAGTTCTTC
clone size: NA; V gene: TRBV29-1; D gene: NA; J gene: TRBJ1-1; CDR3 protein: CSCRRGPTNTEAFF; CDR3 DNA: TGCAGCTGTCGCAGAGGGCCTACGAACACTGAAGCTTTCTTT
clone size: NA; V gene: TRBV28; D gene: TRBD2; J gene: TRBJ2-7; CDR3 protein: CASGLAGSPAYEQYF; CDR3 DNA: TGTGCCAGCGGACTAGCGGGAAGCCCCGCCTACGAGCAGTACTTC
clone size: NA; V gene: TRBV7-3; D gene: TRBD2; J gene: TRBJ2-3; CDR3 protein: CASSLQAGETDTQYF; CDR3 DNA: TGTGCCAGCAGCTTACAAGCGGGAGAGACAGATACGCAGTATTTT
clone size: NA; V gene: TRBV4-3; D gene: NA; J gene: TRBJ1-1; CDR3 protein: CASRTDGNTEAFF; CDR3 DNA: TGCGCCAGCAGGACGGACGGTAACACTGAAGCTTTCTTT
clone size: NA; V gene: TRBV6-5; D gene: NA; J gene: TRBJ2-5; CDR3 protein: CASSRTGGGETQYF; CDR3 DNA: TGTGCCAGCAGCCGCACAGGGGGGGGAGAGACCCAGTACTTC
clone size: NA; V gene: TRBV6-1; D gene: NA; J gene: TRBJ1-1; CDR3 protein: CASSPTRSNTEAFF; CDR3 DNA: TGTGCCAGCAGTCCGACAAGGTCTAACACTGAAGCTTTCTTT
clone size: once; V gene: TRBV3-1/TRBV3-2; D gene: NA; J gene: TRBJ2-3; CDR3 protein: CASSLDRGALGDTQYF; CDR3 DNA: TGTGCCAGCAGCTTAGATAGGGGGGCCTTGGGAGATACGCAGTATTTT
clone size: NA; V gene: TRBV28; D gene: TRBD1; J gene: TRBJ1-2; CDR3 protein: CASRYGQEVAYGYTF; CDR3 DNA: TGTGCCAGCAGATACGGACAGGAGGTAGCCTATGGCTACACCTTC
clone size: NA; V gene: TRBV30; D gene: TRBD2; J gene: TRBJ2-1; CDR3 protein: CAWSLGRASSNEQFF; CDR3 DNA: TGTGCCTGGTCCCTGGGGAGGGCCTCCTCCAATGAGCAGTTCTTC
clone size: NA; V gene: TRBV7-2; D gene: NA; J gene: TRBJ2-4; CDR3 protein: CASSPQGGMAKNIQYF; CDR3 DNA: TGTGCCAGCAGCCCCCAGGGGGGGATGGCCAAAAACATTCAGTACTTC
clone size: NA; V gene: TRBV7-9; D gene: TRBD1; J gene: TRBJ2-3; CDR3 protein: CASSFPRQGAGDTQYF; CDR3 DNA: TGTGCCAGCAGCTTTCCGAGACAGGGGGCCGGAGATACGCAGTATTTT
clone size: NA; V gene: TRBV24-1; D gene: TRBD1; J gene: TRBJ1-5; CDR3 protein: CATSETGDTQPQHF; CDR3 DNA: TGTGCCACCAGCGAGACAGGGGACACTCAGCCCCAGCATTTT
clone size: NA; V gene: TRBV7-8; D gene: NA; J gene: TRBJ2-7; CDR3 protein: CASSIRGLDREQYF; CDR3 DNA: TGTGCCAGCAGCATCCGGGGACTGGACCGCGAGCAGTACTTC